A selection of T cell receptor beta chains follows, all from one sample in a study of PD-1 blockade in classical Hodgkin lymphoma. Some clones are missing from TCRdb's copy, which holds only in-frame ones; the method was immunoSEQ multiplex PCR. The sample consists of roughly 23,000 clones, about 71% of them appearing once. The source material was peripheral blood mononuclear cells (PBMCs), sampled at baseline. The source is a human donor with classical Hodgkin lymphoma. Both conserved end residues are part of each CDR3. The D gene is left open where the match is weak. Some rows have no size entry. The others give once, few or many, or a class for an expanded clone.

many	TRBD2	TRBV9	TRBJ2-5	TGTGCCAGCAGTAAAGGACTAGCGGGAGAGACCCAGTACTTC	CASSKGLAGETQYF
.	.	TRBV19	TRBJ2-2	TGTGCCAGTACCCCCCCGCAAAACCGGCGTACCGGGGAGCTGTTTTTT	CASTPPQNRRTGELFF
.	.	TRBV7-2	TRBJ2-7	TGTGCCAGCAGCTTGGGGAGGGGGTTGTACGAGCAGTACTTC	CASSLGRGLYEQYF
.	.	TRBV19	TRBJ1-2	TGTGCCAGCAACCCGGGACCTGTCTATGGCTACACCTTC	CASNPGPVYGYTF
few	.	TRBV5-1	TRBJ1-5	TGCGCCAGCAGCTTGTGGGGAGATGCTAATCAGCCCCAGCATTTT	CASSLWGDANQPQHF
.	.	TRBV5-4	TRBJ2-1	TGTGCCAGTGCGAGGGGGGGCTCCTACAATGAGCAGTTCTTC	CASARGGSYNEQFF
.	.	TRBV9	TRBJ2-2	TGTGCCAGCAGCGTAGGCAGGGGTAGCACCGGGGAGCTGTTTTTT	CASSVGRGSTGELFF
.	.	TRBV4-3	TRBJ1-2	TGCGCCAGCAGCCAAGATAACGCTCCGGGCTACACCTTC	CASSQDNAPGYTF
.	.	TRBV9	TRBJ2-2	TGTGCCAGCAGCCCCAGGGGCGCGGTACCCGGGGAGCTGTTTTTT	CASSPRGAVPGELFF
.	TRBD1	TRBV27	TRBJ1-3	TGTGCCAGCAGGGCAGGGGGTTCTGGAAACACCATATATTTT	CASRAGGSGNTIYF
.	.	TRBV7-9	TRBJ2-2	TGTGCCAGCAGCTTAGGCAGGGGCCTTGCGGGAGTTGACACCGGGGAGCTGTTTTTT	CASSLGRGLAGVDTGELFF
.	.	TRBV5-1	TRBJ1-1	TGCGCCAGCAGCTTAAGGGTTGGACCTTCGAACACTGAAGCTTTCTTT	CASSLRVGPSNTEAFF
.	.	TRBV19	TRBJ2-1	TGTGCCAGTCGGTCGCCAGCCTACAATGAGCAGTTCTTC	CASRSPAYNEQFF
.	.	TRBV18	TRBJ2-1	TGTGCCAGCTCGCCTGCTAGAAATGAGCAGTTCTTC	CASSPARNEQFF
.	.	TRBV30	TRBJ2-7	TGTGCCTGGAGTGTGGCCTACGAGCAGTACTTC	CAWSVAYEQYF
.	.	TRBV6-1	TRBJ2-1	TGTGCCAGCAGTGACACGGGGGTCGGACTCGATGAGCAGTTCTTC	CASSDTGVGLDEQFF
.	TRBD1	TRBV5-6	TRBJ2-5	TGTGCCAGCAGCTTTCGGCGGACAGGGGGCGAGGAGACCCAGTACTTC	CASSFRRTGGEETQYF
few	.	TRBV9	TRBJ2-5	TGTGCCAGCAGCGTACACGGGGACCCTCGAGGTTTTTCGGACCAGTACTTC	CASSVHGDPRGFSDQYF
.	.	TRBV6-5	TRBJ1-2	TGTGCCACCAGCACCTATGGCTACACCTTC	CATSTYGYTF
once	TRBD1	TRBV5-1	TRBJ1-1	TGCGCCAGCAACAGGGGGTATGGGATGAACACTGAAGCTTTCTTT	CASNRGYGMNTEAFF
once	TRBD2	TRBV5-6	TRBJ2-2	TGTGCCAGCAGCCGAGGGACTAGCGGGACCGGGGAGCTGTTTTTT	CASSRGTSGTGELFF
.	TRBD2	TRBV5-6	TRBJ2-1	TGTGCCAGCCGCCTCCTAGCGGGGCAGTACAATGAGCAGTTCTTC	CASRLLAGQYNEQFF
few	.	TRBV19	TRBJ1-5	TGTGCCAGTAGTATTAGAGGTTTCAATCAGCCCCAGCATTTT	CASSIRGFNQPQHF
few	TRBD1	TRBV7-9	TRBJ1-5	TGTGCCAGCAGCTTAGGGACAGGATATAGGGGCAGCAATCAGCCCCAGCATTTT	CASSLGTGYRGSNQPQHF
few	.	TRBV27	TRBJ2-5	TGTGCCAGCAGTTTACTCGAAGACCAAGAGACCCAGTACTTC	CASSLLEDQETQYF
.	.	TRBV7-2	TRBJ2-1	TGTGCCAGCAGCTTGGGACTTCTCGGCGGGGAGCAGTTCTTC	CASSLGLLGGEQFF
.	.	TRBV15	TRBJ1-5	TGTGCCACCAGCAGGGAAAGGGGGTGGGGGAATCAGCCCCAGCATTTT	CATSRERGWGNQPQHF